This section outlines one T cell receptor beta chain sequence together with its context. The sample is drawn from a study of shared clonotypes between healthy human individuals. Study overall: Three men and a couple of women, aged 18 to 49, were donors.

Trimming pared 0 bases from V and 9 bases from J, leaving 16 bases between. The CDR3 is made up of 15 amino acids. Germline CDR1 is SGHNT and CDR2 is YYREEE (reference sequence). Running of the assay took place at deep level. Sequencing used immunoSEQ multiplex PCR; TCRdb keeps in-frame clones, though not all of them. The sample has about 1.5 million clones, 98% seen once. What was sequenced was naive CD4+ T cells sorted from blood. The subset: CD45RA+ positively selected. The TCR comes from a man between 25 and 39 years old in good health. J is TRBJ2-1 and V is TRBV5-4, with D maybe TRBD2 (5 bases). The CDR3 loop is CASSLVSLEVGEQFF. The CDR3 region has the DNA TGTGCCAGCAGCTTGGTGAGTTTGGAGGTCGGTGAGCAGTTCTTC.